This TCR beta chain was retrieved from a study of Ad26.COV2.S vaccination and SARS-CoV-2 variants. Study background: The COV1001 Ad26.COV2.S trial arm included the donor. General study points: Whether participants received vaccine or placebo, their non-spike TCR breadth was similar. Vaccinees displayed broader spike-specific TCR repertoires than placebo recipients.

Repertoires were generated with immunoSEQ multiplex PCR, while TCRdb's copy carries only in-frame clones and drops some. The table includes around 340,000 clones, 75% to 90% detected once. Treatment defined: some 20 received Ad26.COV2.S at low or high dose, single or two shots; about 5 received placebo; per-sample allocation not given. After the first vaccine or placebo injection, samples were drawn on day 63. A Boston adult aged 18-55 years was the donor. On this clone: What it binds is unknown.

V gave up 8 bases and J gave up 5 bases, with 10 bases separating them. The CDR3 length is 12 residues. In germline, CDR1 is MNHEY, CDR2 SVGAGI. This TCR was recovered from a person between 18 and 65 years old who received the Ad26.COV2.S COVID-19 vaccine or a placebo. The chain joins TRBV6-5 to TRBJ1-5; D is unclear. The sequencing used peripheral blood, collected in a trial of Ad26.COV2.S vaccine versus placebo. CDR3 protein: CASCPGHQPQHF. The CDR3, as DNA: TGTGCCAGCTGTCCCGGGCATCAGCCCCAGCATTTT.